The clone carrying this T cell receptor beta chain showed up many times. Its antigen is not known. Trimming at V came to 4 bases and at J to 2 bases, leaving 6 bases not matched to a gene. The germline V gene encodes CDR1 SGHRS and CDR2 YFSETQ. This CDR3 region has 15 residues. The sample originates from a study of neurological immune-mediated disorders. Study observations and caveats: Multiple sclerosis was found to have the least TCR clonal expansion, below healthy controls, and HTLV-1-associated myelopathy the most. The study phylogenetically grouped the repertoires of 18 of 34 multiple sclerosis patients into one related-CDR3 cluster, a possible signature.

Preparation of the unsorted libraries drew on 2 million PBMCs stored at -80 C. Sequencing runs each generated in excess of 160 million TCR-beta sequences derived from 15-18 subjects. TCRdb analysed the 5' RACE reads with MiXCR anew, one entry per CDR3 protein. The sample lists tens of thousands of distinct CDR3 sequences, more than 3% occurring once. The specimen sequenced was PBMCs. This sequence joins TRBV5-1 and TRBJ2-3, with 8 bases fitting TRBD1. The TCR was taken from a man younger than 45 with multiple sclerosis. For the CDR3, the DNA is TGCGCCAGCAGCACCAGGGGGCTCGACACAGATACGCAGTATTTT. Residues: CASSTRGLDTDTQYF.